A single sample is the source of the 13 T cell receptor beta chains below, sequenced in a study of cytomegalovirus exposure and HLA in healthy donors. Some clones are missing from TCRdb's copy, which holds only in-frame ones; the method was immunoSEQ multiplex PCR. Counted here are about 130,000 clones, about 88% occurring once; the ten biggest clones make up roughly 9.2%. Sequencing was performed on PBMCs. These receptors all come from a woman aged 18-29 years in good health and CMV-seropositive.

This chain uses TRBV10-3 with TRBJ2-6; possibly TRBD2 for D (7 bases). Per germline, CDR1 ENHRY and CDR2 SYGVKD. Deletions cut 5 bases from V and 4 bases from J, with 21 bases between. CDR3 length: 18 amino acids. The CDR3 loop is CAISQFGGQGAGANVLTF. The CDR3 DNA is TGTGCCATCAGTCAATTCGGGGGGCAGGGCGCCGGGGCCAACGTCCTGACTTTC.

V gene TRBV7-9 combines with J gene TRBJ1-2; D is unresolved. CDR1 and CDR2 (germline): SEHNR, FQNEAQ (reference sequence). The CDR3 contains 13 residues. V was clipped by 2 bases and J by 1 base, with 5 bases between them. CDR3 nucleotide sequence: TGTGCCAGCAGCTTACAGGTTAACTATGGCTACACCTTC. Translated, it gives CASSLQVNYGYTF.

Details on this clone: Other DNA sequences in this sample translate to the same CDR3. The rearrangement uses TRBV6-5 and TRBJ1-2; D might be TRBD1 (6 bases). V shed 5 bases and J shed 5 bases, with 9 bases lying between them. The CDR3 totals 12 residues. Germline assignment: CDR1 MNHEY and CDR2 SVGAGI. The CDR3 nucleotides are TGTGCCAGCAGTCTACAGGGTTATGGCTACACCTTC. Amino acid sequence: CASSLQGYGYTF.

The V call is TRBV19, the J call TRBJ2-7; D may be TRBD2 (6 bases). V lost 5 bases and J 0 bases, leaving 17 bases between the germline ends. The germline V gene encodes CDR1 LNHDA and CDR2 SQIVND (reference sequence). The CDR3 spans 16 residues. The CDR3: CASSAIPGVISYEQYF. The CDR3 DNA reads TGTGCCAGTAGTGCCATTCCGGGAGTAATCTCCTACGAGCAGTACTTC.

The chain employs TRBV2 and TRBJ1-2; D is uncertain. V shed 7 bases and J shed 6 bases, with 12 bases lying between them. The germline V gene has CDR1 SNHLY and CDR2 FYNNEI. The CDR3 spans 12 residues. The CDR3 sequence: CASIFGGHGYTF. In DNA form, the CDR3 reads TGTGCCAGCATTTTCGGTGGGCATGGCTACACCTTC.

The J gene is TRBJ1-2, the V gene TRBV4-1; 8 nucleotides agree with TRBD1. The CDR3 totals 14 residues. V shed 5 bases, J shed 1 base, and the junction held 3 bases outside the gene matches. Germline CDR1 is MGHRA and CDR2 is YSYEKL. CDR3 in amino acids: CASSVDRVNYGYTF. The CDR3 DNA reads TGCGCCAGCAGCGTGGACAGGGTTAACTATGGCTACACCTTC.

This clone was seen a single time. V gene TRBV28 combines with J gene TRBJ2-1; 13 positions match TRBD2. This CDR3 region has 15 residues. With 5 bases clipped from V and 5 bases from J, the junction kept 3 bases outside the gene matches. The germline CDR1 and CDR2 sequences are MDHEN and SYDVKM. CDR3: CASSILAGGDNEQFF. The CDR3 DNA follows: TGTGCCAGCAGTATACTAGCGGGGGGGGACAATGAGCAGTTCTTC.

The rearrangement links TRBV15 to TRBJ2-2; 12 bases align to TRBD2. The CDR3 totals 18 residues. CDR1 and CDR2 from the germline V gene are LNHNV and YYDKDF (reference sequence). V shed 1 base and J 0 bases; nucleotides not matched to a gene: 3. The CDR3: CATSRGWTSGANTGELFF. DNA for the CDR3: TGTGCCACCAGCAGAGGTTGGACTAGCGGGGCGAACACCGGGGAGCTGTTTTTT.

This sequence joins TRBV4-2 and TRBJ1-1, with D unclear. The CDR3 runs 16 residues. Trimming left V 1 base short and J 3 bases short, with 15 bases between. Per germline, CDR1 LGHNA and CDR2 YNFKEQ. The CDR3 protein is CASSQVVKGDDTEAFF. Here the CDR3 DNA reads TGTGCCAGCAGCCAAGTAGTGAAGGGAGACGACACTGAAGCTTTCTTT.

There are many counts of this clone. CDR3 sequence: CASSLEQGRTEAFF. DNA of the CDR3: TGCGCCAGCAGCTTAGAACAGGGGCGCACTGAAGCTTTCTTT. This rearrangement joins TRBV5-1 to TRBJ1-1, with 7 nucleotides matching TRBD1. Germline-derived CDR1 and CDR2 are SGHRS and YFSETQ. After removal of 2 bases from V and 4 bases from J, the junction contained 5 bases not matched to a gene. The CDR3 length is 14 residues.

The gene calls are TRBV5-1 and TRBJ2-2; 10 bases line up with TRBD2. The CDR3 has 16 residues. V lost 8 bases to trimming and J lost 5 bases; unmatched junction nucleotides: 12. Germline V CDR1 and CDR2: SGHRS, YFSETQ. The CDR3 protein is CASSSGGASRTGELFF. Here the CDR3 DNA reads TGCGCCAGTTCAAGCGGGGGGGCCTCGAGGACCGGGGAGCTGTTTTTT.

There are a few counts of this clone. The rearrangement links TRBV7-2 to TRBJ2-7; D is undetermined. CDR1 and CDR2 (germline): SGHTA, FQGNSA. Trimming stripped 1 base from V and 3 bases from J, with 7 bases between. The CDR3 is 13 amino acids. The CDR3 protein is CASSLDTGYEQYF. The DNA for the CDR3 is TGTGCCAGCAGCTTAGATACGGGCTACGAGCAGTACTTC.

The chain couples TRBV5-4 to TRBJ1-2, with 7 bases identical to TRBD1. The germline CDR1 and CDR2 sequences are SGHNT and YYREEE (reference sequence). V lost 3 bases to trimming and J lost 3 bases; unmatched junction nucleotides: 8. CDR3 length: 15 amino acids. CDR3 protein: CASSSASGTDYGYTF. CDR3 DNA sequence: TGTGCCAGCAGCTCCGCTTCCGGGACAGACTATGGCTACACCTTC.